One and the same sample provided the 31 T cell receptor beta chains below, sequenced in a study of shared clonotypes between healthy human individuals. Selected positively for CCR7 and CD45RO-negative, naive CD8 cells excluded terminally differentiated effector memory CD45RA+ cells. The assay was immunoSEQ multiplex PCR, and TCRdb's table has in-frame clones only and misses some. The repertoire holds 700,000 to 950,000 clones, with 95% to 97% as singletons. Source material: naive CD8+ T cells sorted from blood. The receptor set was obtained from a man younger than 40 in good health.

Only one count was recorded for this clone. The V gene is TRBV13, the J gene TRBJ2-1; D unclear. CDR3 length: 13 residues. V lost 6 bases and J 4 bases, leaving 10 bases between the germline ends. Germline V gene sequence: CDR1 PRHDT, CDR2 FYEKMQ (reference sequence). As DNA, the CDR3 is TGTGCCAGCAGAGTGTGGGAATACAATGAGCAGTTCTTC. This encodes CASRVWEYNEQFF.

The V call is TRBV6-5, the J call TRBJ2-5; D is unresolved. Deletions cut 2 bases from V and 4 bases from J, with 8 bases between. The germline V gene has CDR1 MNHEY and CDR2 SVGAGI. This CDR3 has 13 amino acids. CDR3 coding DNA: TGTGCCAGCAGTTACGGCTTGCGAGAGACCCAGTACTTC. This translates into CASSYGLRETQYF.

V gene TRBV9 combines with J gene TRBJ2-7; D perhaps matches TRBD2 (6 bases). V dropped 0 bases and J dropped 2 bases, with 12 bases sitting between them. This CDR3 is 15 amino acids long. Germline CDR1 and CDR2: SGDLS and YYNGEE. Written as DNA, the CDR3 is TGTGCCAGCAGCGTAGACGGGAGTTCCCCCTACGAGCAGTACTTC. This gives the protein CASSVDGSSPYEQYF.

The chain employs TRBV6-6 and TRBJ2-1; no reliable D call. The CDR3 contains 11 residues. CDR1 and CDR2 (germline): MNHNY, SVGAGI (reference sequence). V was cut by 5 bases and J by 6 bases, with 5 bases left in between. CDR3 amino acids: CASSMGNEQFF. In DNA, the CDR3 is TGTGCCAGCAGTATGGGCAATGAGCAGTTCTTC.

This chain connects TRBV7-9 to TRBJ1-1; D gene ambiguous. Per germline, CDR1 SEHNR and CDR2 FQNEAQ (reference sequence). Trimming pared 1 base from V and 5 bases from J, leaving 14 bases between. This CDR3 region has 15 residues. DNA of the CDR3: TGTGCCAGCAGCTTAGGACGGACGGGAGGGACTGAAGCTTTCTTT. Translating it yields CASSLGRTGGTEAFF.

This clone has only one observation. V gene TRBV6-1 combines with J gene TRBJ2-7, with a tentative D call TRBD2 (5 bases). The CDR3 is 15 residues long. CDR1 and CDR2 (germline): MNHNS, SASEGT. V was pared by 0 bases and J by 1 base, with 10 bases between. CDR3: CASSEAFSVSYEQYF. The DNA for the CDR3 is TGTGCCAGCAGTGAAGCCTTTAGCGTTTCCTACGAGCAGTACTTC.

The rearrangement links TRBV4-3 to TRBJ1-1, with D possibly being TRBD1 (5 bases). CDR3 size: 17 residues. V was clipped by 0 bases and J by 0 bases, with 14 bases between them. Germline lookup yields CDR1 LGHNA and CDR2 YSLEER. CDR3 sequence: CASSQDDSRAMNTEAFF. The CDR3 DNA reads TGCGCCAGCAGCCAAGATGATTCCAGGGCCATGAACACTGAAGCTTTCTTT.

The rearrangement joins TRBV11-2 to TRBJ2-7, with D unresolved. Germline values: CDR1 SGHAT, CDR2 FQNNGV. The CDR3 is made up of 15 amino acids. Trimming left V 2 bases short and J 2 bases short, with 13 bases between. The CDR3 sequence is CASSLTTASPYEQYF. In DNA form, the CDR3 reads TGTGCCAGCAGCTTAACCACGGCCTCGCCCTACGAGCAGTACTTC.

This chain joins TRBV20-1 and TRBJ2-4, with D possibly TRBD1 on 6 matching bases. This CDR3 is built from 11 residues. Trimming left V 0 bases short and J 13 bases short, with 10 bases between. Germline lookup yields CDR1 DFQATT and CDR2 SNEGSKA (reference sequence). The CDR3 DNA reads TGCAGTGCTAGAGATTCGGGACACCAGTACTTC. It codes for CSARDSGHQYF.

The J gene is TRBJ2-7, the V gene TRBV30; weak D call: TRBD2 (6 bases). The CDR3 sequence is 14 residues long. V was clipped by 2 bases and J by 4 bases, with 15 bases between them. The germline V gene encodes CDR1 GTSNPN and CDR2 SVGIG (reference sequence). The CDR3 loop is CAWSPHSGDYEQYF. In DNA, the CDR3 is TGTGCCTGGAGTCCACATAGCGGAGATTACGAGCAGTACTTC.

As regards this clone: Other DNA variants within this sample encode the same CDR3. The rearrangement links TRBV7-2 to TRBJ2-7; D not resolved. Germline CDR1 SGHTA, CDR2 FQGNSA. The CDR3 has 16 amino acids. Trimming stripped 1 base from V and 0 bases from J, with 13 bases between. CDR3 sequence: CASSLGLAGSSYEQYF. The CDR3 coding sequence is TGTGCCAGCAGCTTAGGGTTGGCCGGCAGCTCCTACGAGCAGTACTTC. Drawing the rest from reference TRBV7-2 and TRBJ2-7, the complete variable domain is GAGVSQSPSNKVTEKGKDVELRCDPISGHTALYWYRQSLGQGLEFLIYFQGNSAPDKSGLPSDRFSAERTGGSVSTLTIQRTQQEDSAVYLCASSLGLAGSSYEQYFGPGTRLTVT.

The rearrangement links TRBV5-4 to TRBJ2-5; no definite D call. Germline loops: CDR1 SGHNT, CDR2 YYREEE (reference sequence). The length of the CDR3 is 15 residues. Deletions cut 0 bases from V and 4 bases from J, with 13 bases between. The CDR3 nucleotides are TGTGCCAGCAGCTTGGGAACGGGTCTCTTAGAGACCCAGTACTTC. It encodes CASSLGTGLLETQYF. Full variable domain (rest looked up from reference TRBV5-4 and TRBJ2-5): ETGVTQSPTHLIKTRGQQVTLRCSSQSGHNTVSWYQQALGQGPQFIFQYYREEENGRGNFPPRFSGLQFPNYSSELNVNALELDDSALYLCASSLGTGLLETQYFGPGTRLLVL.

A remark on this clone: The sample has other DNA sequences that encode this CDR3 too. The rearrangement uses TRBV27 and TRBJ2-7; 7 positions agree with TRBD2. With 3 bases clipped from V and 4 bases from J, the junction kept 6 bases outside the gene matches. CDR1 is MNHEY and CDR2 is SMNVEV in the germline V gene (reference sequence). This CDR3 has 14 residues. The CDR3 nucleotides are TGTGCCAGCAGTTTCGGGCGGGAGAGGTACGAGCAGTACTTC. It yields the protein CASSFGRERYEQYF.

The CDR3 coding sequence is TGTGCCAGCAGCTTGGCCTCAGGGGGTTACACCGGGGAGCTGTTTTTT. Translation: CASSLASGGYTGELFF. This chain links TRBV5-4 with TRBJ2-2, with TRBD1 matching 7 bases. From germline, CDR1 is SGHNT and CDR2 YYREEE (reference sequence). With V trimmed by 0 bases and J by 3 bases, 5 bases remained unmatched. This CDR3 comprises 16 residues.

The gene calls are TRBV29-1 and TRBJ2-1; 9 bases are shared with TRBD1. The germline V gene has CDR1 SQVTM and CDR2 ANQGSEA. The CDR3 spans 17 residues. Trimming removed 0 bases from V and 2 bases from J; junction bases left unmatched: 8. This CDR3 is CSVEDRQGEGPYNEQFF. Written as DNA, the CDR3 is TGCAGCGTTGAAGATCGACAGGGGGAAGGACCCTACAATGAGCAGTTCTTC.

The chain has TRBV6-1 and TRBJ2-3; maybe TRBD2 (5 bases). V lost 2 bases to trimming and J lost 5 bases, with 14 bases between them. CDR1 and CDR2 (germline): MNHNS, SASEGT. CDR3 length equals 15 residues. The CDR3 region is CASSEIVGMGDTQYF. CDR3 sequence (DNA): TGTGCCAGCAGTGAAATAGTCGGGATGGGAGATACGCAGTATTTT.

V usage is TRBV9 and J usage is TRBJ2-1; the match to TRBD2 covers 9 bases. The length of the CDR3 is 15 residues. CDR1 is SGDLS, CDR2 YYNGEE, per germline. V lost 7 bases and J lost 0; bases outside the gene matches: 5. In nucleotides, the CDR3 is TGTGCCAGCGGACTAGCGCGGAGCTCCTACAATGAGCAGTTCTTC. Its protein product is CASGLARSSYNEQFF.

CDR3 sequence reads: CASSSQTGGDFYEQYF. CDR3 in DNA: TGTGCCAGCAGCTCACAGACAGGGGGCGACTTCTACGAGCAGTACTTC. The V gene is TRBV7-2, the J gene TRBJ2-7; 10 bases line up with TRBD1. The CDR3 is 16 amino acids. Germline V lookup: CDR1 SGHTA, CDR2 FQGNSA. V shed 4 bases and J 3 bases; nucleotides not matched to a gene: 9.

A word on this clone: The sample holds other DNA sequences that translate to the same CDR3. The chain joins TRBV6-1 to TRBJ2-7; D unclear. V lost 1 base and J lost 1, with 2 bases in between. The CDR3 is made up of 12 amino acids. The germline gives CDR1 MNHNS, CDR2 SASEGT. CDR3 in amino acids: CASSEGSYEQYF. The CDR3 DNA sequence: TGTGCCAGCAGTGAAGGGTCCTACGAGCAGTACTTC.

The rearrangement links TRBV27 to TRBJ2-1; 8 bases map to TRBD2. This CDR3 spans 17 amino acids. V trimming: 6 bases; J trimming: 12 bases; junction bases outside the gene matches: 22. CDR1 and CDR2 (germline): MNHEY, SMNVEV (reference sequence). The CDR3 loop is CASRRGVTGTLAERQFF. The CDR3, as DNA: TGTGCCAGCAGGCGGGGGGTCACAGGAACTTTAGCGGAGAGGCAGTTCTTC.

This rearrangement joins TRBV7-2 to TRBJ2-2; 10 bases are shared with TRBD2. Per the germline V gene, CDR1 is SGHTA and CDR2 is FQGNSA. This CDR3 has 17 amino acids. The V and J ends lost 3 bases and 6 bases, in that order; junction bases with no gene match: 10. The CDR3 protein is CASSFLAGEGAPGELFF. CDR3 nucleotide sequence: TGTGCCAGCAGCTTCCTAGCGGGAGAGGGGGCCCCCGGGGAGCTGTTTTTT.

The V call is TRBV7-2, the J call TRBJ2-5; a possible D gene is TRBD2 (6 bases). The germline gives CDR1 SGHTA, CDR2 FQGNSA. This CDR3 has 15 amino acids. V shed 2 bases and J shed 2 bases, with 12 bases lying between them. The CDR3 bases are TGTGCCAGCAGCTTAAGGGGAGGCGTACAAGAGACCCAGTACTTC. This gives the protein CASSLRGGVQETQYF.

This sequence joins TRBV4-3 and TRBJ2-3; D is undetermined. Trimming shortened V by 0 bases and J by 5 bases, and 6 bases separated the two germline ends. The CDR3 is made up of 13 amino acids. Germline V gives CDR1 LGHNA, CDR2 YSLEER. The CDR3: CASSQDQIDTQYF. DNA for the CDR3: TGCGCCAGCAGCCAAGATCAAATAGATACGCAGTATTTT.

This chain joins TRBV7-9 and TRBJ2-7; 10 bases are shared with TRBD2. Germline CDR1 reads SEHNR; CDR2 reads FQNEAQ (reference sequence). The CDR3 runs to 17 residues. After removal of 7 bases from V and 0 bases from J, the junction contained 12 bases not matched to a gene. CDR3 loop: CASIKTSGPAYSYEQYF. The CDR3 bases are TGTGCCAGCATCAAGACTAGCGGGCCGGCCTACTCCTACGAGCAGTACTTC.

The chain has TRBV9 and TRBJ2-7; D possibly uses TRBD1 or TRBD2 (5 bases each). V dropped 3 bases and J dropped 2 bases, with 15 bases sitting between them. Germline CDR1 and CDR2: SGDLS and YYNGEE. CDR3 size: 15 residues. The CDR3 region has the DNA TGTGCCAGCAGCGAGACCGGGACGGGACCCTACGAGCAGTACTTC. As protein: CASSETGTGPYEQYF. Looking up the rest from reference TRBV9 and TRBJ2-7 gives the full variable domain: DSGVTQTPKHLITATGQRVTLRCSPRSGDLSVYWYQQSLDQGLQFLIQYYNGEERAKGNILERFSAQQFPDLHSELNLSSLELGDSALYFCASSETGTGPYEQYFGPGTRLTVT.

This sequence joins TRBV7-6 and TRBJ2-1; TRBD2 might be the D (6 bases). There are 13 residues in the CDR3. V dropped 5 bases and J dropped 8 bases, with 13 bases sitting between them. CDR1 is SGHVS, CDR2 FNYEAQ, per germline. CDR3 loop: CASSRASVDEQFF. Here the CDR3 DNA reads TGTGCCAGCAGCAGGGCTAGCGTGGATGAGCAGTTCTTC.

Regarding this clone: The identical CDR3 is also encoded by other nucleotide sequences in the sample. The chain has TRBV2 and TRBJ2-1; possibly TRBD1 for D (6 bases). Trimming left V 6 bases short and J 4 bases short, with 7 bases between. Germline lookup yields CDR1 SNHLY and CDR2 FYNNEI. The CDR3 totals 12 residues. Here the CDR3 DNA reads TGTGCCAGCAGAGGGGGTTACAATGAGCAGTTCTTC. Protein: CASRGGYNEQFF.

This chain links TRBV7-9 with TRBJ1-1; D is unresolved. This CDR3 spans 12 amino acids. Germline V CDR1 and CDR2: SEHNR, FQNEAQ (reference sequence). Trimming took 7 bases from V and 4 from J, leaving 10 bases between them. Here the CDR3 DNA reads TGTGCCAGCACCATAGTGGGCACTGAAGCTTTCTTT. Translated, it gives CASTIVGTEAFF.

The V call is TRBV10-2, the J call TRBJ1-5, with D uncertain. V was pared by 7 bases and J by 0 bases, with 13 bases between. Germline CDR1 and CDR2: WSHSY and SAAADI. The CDR3 runs to 15 residues. The CDR3 here is CASIVGRDSNQPQHF. The CDR3 DNA sequence: TGCGCCAGCATCGTAGGTCGGGATAGCAATCAGCCCCAGCATTTT.

V and J are TRBV4-3 and TRBJ2-1; 9 nucleotides line up with TRBD2. Per the germline V gene, CDR1 is LGHNA and CDR2 is YSLEER. CDR3 size: 19 residues. Trimming cost V 0 bases and J 0 bases; bases outside gene matches: 9. The DNA of the CDR3 is TGCGCCAGCAGCCAAGATATGGCGGGAGGGACTAGCTCCTACAATGAGCAGTTCTTC. The encoded protein is CASSQDMAGGTSSYNEQFF.

This chain links TRBV11-2 with TRBJ2-7; 15 bases fit TRBD2. Trimming took 4 bases from V and 0 from J; bases not matched to a gene: 7. Germline-derived CDR1 and CDR2 are SGHAT and FQNNGV. The CDR3 is made up of 18 amino acids. The CDR3 reads CASSSTGTSGRSSYEQYF. The CDR3 DNA reads TGTGCCAGCAGCTCCACCGGGACTAGCGGGAGGAGCTCCTACGAGCAGTACTTC.